The source of this T cell receptor beta chain is a study of blood T cell repertoires in COVID-19. Study in general: Samples of COVID-19 (acute and convalescent) were obtained from the United States, Italy and Spain. Sources were T cells, B-cell-depleted T cells, or PBMCs; the material itself was cDNA or gDNA.

In the authors' workflow: For nucleated cells, counts were estimated from reference gene primer amplification. Libraries were prepared by immunoSEQ multiplex PCR; TCRdb keeps only in-frame clonotypes and omits some of them. V and J calls and clone size are given by that table; D and trimming were obtained from the DNA. The data hold about 260,000 clones, with about nine tenths observed a single time. Trimming cost V 4 bases and J 7 bases, with 22 bases left between them. The germline V gene encodes CDR1 LGHDT and CDR2 YNNKEL (reference sequence). This CDR3 contains 16 residues. This TCR was sampled from a woman aged 40 to 50 who had recovered from COVID-19. Sequencing was done on a sample of peripheral blood. V and J are TRBV3-1 (or the pseudogene TRBV3-2) and TRBJ1-2, with D unclear. CDR3 amino acids: CASSPHYLDGMSGYTF. In DNA form, the CDR3 reads TGTGCCAGCAGCCCGCACTATCTAGACGGGATGAGTGGCTACACCTTC.